The rows below give T cell receptor beta chains drawn from one sample of a study of blood T cell repertoires in COVID-19. Only in-frame clones appear in the TCRdb table, and some are missing; sequencing was by immunoSEQ multiplex PCR. This sample yields approximately 220,000 clones, of which roughly 85% are seen a single time; about 4.8% belongs to the top ten. Material: PBMCs or T cells enriched from blood (not recorded which). These receptors were collected from a woman in her 50s who had been exposed to COVID-19. The CDR3 runs from the conserved cysteine through the conserved F or W. Fields, in order: D gene, clone size, J gene, V gene, CDR3 protein, CDR3 DNA. D genes are given only for firm matches. Only part of the rows carry a size: once, few, many, or a class if the clone is expanded.

.	.	TRBJ2-7	TRBV9	CASSVGAGSSYEQYF	TGTGCCAGCAGCGTAGGTGCGGGCAGCTCCTACGAGCAGTACTTC
TRBD1	.	TRBJ2-3	TRBV19	CASTVTGLDTQYF	TGTGCCAGTACGGTGACAGGGCTTGATACGCAGTATTTT
.	once	TRBJ2-1	TRBV6-5	CASIPLPGGASKQFF	TGTGCCAGCATCCCTCTCCCGGGCGGGGCGAGCAAGCAGTTCTTC
.	.	TRBJ2-2	TRBV12-5	CASGSFGGELFF	TGTGCTAGTGGTTCTTTCGGCGGGGAGCTGTTTTTT
.	.	TRBJ2-7	TRBV5-1	CASSLAPQASYEQYF	TGCGCCAGCAGCTTGGCTCCCCAGGCCTCCTACGAGCAGTACTTC
.	.	TRBJ1-4	TRBV28	CASSPGVGASTNEKLFF	TGTGCCAGCAGTCCCGGGGTGGGGGCGAGTACTAATGAAAAACTGTTTTTT
.	.	TRBJ1-2	TRBV27	CASSPSPAGSYGYTF	TGTGCCAGCAGTCCCTCCCCAGCAGGGTCCTATGGCTACACCTTC
.	.	TRBJ2-1	TRBV7-2	CASSLDVSSYNEQFF	TGTGCCAGCAGCTTAGACGTTAGTTCCTACAATGAGCAGTTCTTC
TRBD1	.	TRBJ2-7	TRBV4-1	CASSHPGQGAYEQYF	TGCGCCAGCAGCCATCCGGGACAGGGAGCCTACGAGCAGTACTTC
TRBD1	.	TRBJ1-1	TRBV7-2	CASSFRTGNTEAFF	TGTGCCAGCAGTTTCAGGACAGGGAACACTGAAGCTTTCTTT
.	.	TRBJ2-1	TRBV5-4	CASSFEITGNEQFF	TGTGCCAGCAGCTTCGAGATTACAGGGAATGAGCAGTTCTTC
.	.	TRBJ2-3	TRBV7-9	CASSPTVGTDTQYF	TGTGCCAGCAGCCCTACTGTCGGCACAGATACGCAGTATTTT
.	.	TRBJ1-3	TRBV2	CASSEEDSRNTIYF	TGTGCCAGCAGTGAAGAGGACAGCCGGAACACCATATATTTT
.	few	TRBJ1-3	TRBV11-3	CASSPLGASSGNTIYF	TGTGCCAGCAGCCCCCTTGGGGCCTCCTCTGGAAACACCATATATTTT
TRBD2	.	TRBJ2-3	TRBV4-3	CASSQRTSGETDTQYF	TGCGCCAGCAGCCAGAGGACTAGCGGGGAAACAGATACGCAGTATTTT
.	.	TRBJ1-1	TRBV15	CATSSARLLDTEAFF	TGTGCCACCAGCAGTGCTAGACTCCTGGACACTGAAGCTTTCTTT
.	.	TRBJ1-1	TRBV19	CASREGLTEAFF	TGTGCCAGTAGGGAGGGATTAACTGAAGCTTTCTTT
TRBD1	.	TRBJ1-2	TRBV5-6	CASSPRGPYDYGYTF	TGTGCCAGCAGCCCCAGGGGGCCCTATGACTATGGCTACACCTTC
.	.	TRBJ2-1	TRBV5-5	CASSLGAVYNEQFF	TGTGCCAGCAGCTTGGGGGCCGTTTACAATGAGCAGTTCTTC
.	once	TRBJ1-2	TRBV4-3	CASSQDVSGKYGYTF	TGCGCCAGCAGCCAAGACGTCTCGGGGAAATATGGCTACACCTTC
.	once	TRBJ2-7	TRBV7-2	CASSPLRTTYEQYF	TGTGCCAGCAGCCCTCTTCGGACAACCTACGAGCAGTACTTC
TRBD2	.	TRBJ2-1	TRBV7-2	CASSLQSGGRLNNEQFF	TGTGCCAGCAGCTTACAGAGCGGGGGGCGCTTGAACAATGAGCAGTTCTTC
.	.	TRBJ1-6	TRBV7-9	CASSFRDSDSPLHF	TGTGCCAGCAGCTTCAGGGACTCGGATTCACCCCTCCACTTT
TRBD1	.	TRBJ2-7	TRBV7-2	CASSLGPGTGTYEQYF	TGTGCCAGCAGCTTAGGCCCCGGGACAGGGACCTACGAGCAGTACTTC
.	once	TRBJ1-5	TRBV10-3	CATRSGWDQPQHF	TGTGCCACGCGGAGCGGCTGGGATCAGCCCCAGCATTTT
TRBD2	.	TRBJ2-7	TRBV5-1	CASREGSGVYEQYF	TGCGCCAGCCGAGAGGGTAGCGGGGTATACGAGCAGTACTTC
.	.	TRBJ2-1	TRBV6-5	CASSPRRAQYNEQFF	TGTGCCAGCAGTCCCCGGAGGGCCCAATACAATGAGCAGTTCTTC
.	.	TRBJ2-5	TRBV15	CATRTDLNQETQYF	TGTGCCACCCGGACAGACCTAAACCAAGAGACCCAGTACTTC
.	.	TRBJ1-1	TRBV1	CTSSQLRSGAFF	TGCACCAGCAGCCAACTCAGGTCTGGGGCTTTCTTT
.	.	TRBJ1-2	TRBV10-2	CASTSDTNYGYTF	TGCGCCAGCACTTCAGACACCAACTATGGCTACACCTTC
TRBD1	.	TRBJ2-1	TRBV19	CASSTRQGPYNEQFF	TGTGCCAGTAGTACCCGACAGGGCCCCTACAATGAGCAGTTCTTC
TRBD1	.	TRBJ1-4	TRBV6-5	CASRRQGHEKLFF	TGTGCCAGCAGAAGACAGGGTCATGAAAAACTGTTTTTT
.	.	TRBJ1-4	TRBV12-5	CASGQNEKLFF	TGTGCTAGTGGCCAGAATGAAAAACTGTTTTTT
TRBD2	.	TRBJ2-1	TRBV7-3	CASSPGLAGAFSYNEQFF	TGTGCCAGCAGCCCGGGACTAGCGGGTGCTTTCTCCTACAATGAGCAGTTCTTC